This T cell receptor beta chain comes out of a study of shared clonotypes between healthy human individuals (TCRdb year 2020). General notes on the study: The cohort comprised two women and three men aged 18 to 49 years. For each donor, three plates each were used for CD4 naive and CD4 memory, two plates were used for CD8 naive, and one plate was used for CD8 memory. To estimate repertoire size and how much clonotype sharing occurs between individuals, the study deeply sequenced the blood TCR repertoires of five or six healthy adults. Different laboratories and diverse techniques were used to prepare libraries and sequence TCR repertoires, to increase sequencing depth and limit assay-specific biases. Per donor, leukapheresis produced somewhere between about 0.94 and 8.9 billion PBMCs. General conclusions and limits of the study: About 5% of naive CD4, 3.5% of naive CD8, approximately 2.2% of memory CD4, and around 0.42% of memory CD8 clonotypes were shared across several donors. Because the study included a small number of donors, the genetic and exposure-history diversity represented was limited. Sampling was restricted to blood, and TCR repertoires in tissue are likely to differ from TCR repertoires in blood. Based on pairwise subsampling, the degree of clonotype sharing among donors was expected to be affected by sequencing depth. Estimated clonotype richness was generally larger for naive than for memory subsets. Incomplete sequencing was indicated by rarefaction of sorted-subset datasets, despite the large sequencing depth. Higher generation probabilities were observed for clonotypes shared by all four sorted-subset donors than for non-shared clonotypes.

The donors were healthy, HIV-negative adults with no recently reported acute infections or vaccinations. Every donor was a Caucasian adult living in Nashville, Tennessee, USA. CD4+ T cells were enriched through magnetic negative selection, after which naive cells were positively selected on CD45RA and the remaining negative fraction served as the memory subset. Blood was collected by leukapheresis, and PBMCs were isolated by Ficoll-Histopaque density gradient centrifugation and then cryopreserved in liquid nitrogen vapor phase. Analytical flow cytometry was used to check the purity and quantity of each magnetically sorted T cell population. Genomic DNA was isolated from every sorted fraction and measured by UV absorbance on a Nanodrop 2000c. Comments on this clone: There is no known antigen for this receptor. No much larger clone exists at a distance of one base, and base qualities are not known.

Using the deep immunoSEQ assay, TCR CDR3 regions were amplified from genomic DNA by multiplex PCR. Extracted genomic DNA from each cell subset was distributed evenly across all wells of several immunoSEQ 96-well plates, and each plate was treated as a replicate. For sorted subsets, roughly 190 ng of genomic DNA, equivalent to some 30,000 T cell genomes, went into each replicate PCR. Purified libraries were measured with a Qubit 3.0 fluorometer, size-checked on a Bioanalyzer 2100, and measured again with the KAPA Library Quantification kit. Each immunoSEQ 96-well plate was sequenced on its own single-read 150-cycle Illumina NextSeq 550 flow cell. In the original analysis: Because the immunoSEQ output included only junctional sequences and no quality scores, the filtering could not be the same as the filtering used for full-length reads. Sequences were annotated with PyIR, a Python wrapper for IgBLAST v1.9, using IMGT germline references to assign V/J genes and CDR3. Any read was removed if the V/J assignment was weak (E-value above 1e-6), the CDR3 was missing, or the read contained stop codons, out-of-frame junctions, or ambiguous translated residues. V3J clonotypes were defined as sequences sharing an identical inferred V gene, J gene, and CDR3 amino acid sequence. The percentage overlap between two repertoires was calculated by dividing the number of shared unique clonotypes by the size of the smaller repertoire. RTK rarefaction, the Chao1 estimator, and Recon v2.1 estimates of unobserved clonotypes were used to assess repertoire richness. Generation probabilities for all TCRbeta clonotypes obtained by the gDNA method from a handful of donors were computed using OLGA. TCRdb obtained this table from immuneACCESS and retained in-frame rearrangements with V and J assigned. These tables miss some clones; where compared with another copy, unresolved V genes account for less than half of the shortfall, and the remainder is unexplained. The V and J calls and clone size come from that table; D and trimming were worked out from the DNA. The sample includes 1,500,000 or so clones, with approximately 98.5% observed a single time. The ten largest clones add up to roughly 0.35% of the sample.

Material: naive CD4+ T cells sorted from blood. The cell subset or site label here, explained by the study, means: CD45RA+ positively selected. This clonotype was sampled from a man aged 30 to 45 in good health.

The CDR3 protein sequence reads: CASSLGQGMGEQYF. The DNA reads TGCGCCAGCAGCTTGGGACAGGGGATGGGCGAGCAGTACTTC. This chain is built from TRBV5-1 and TRBJ2-7, and 8 junctional nucleotides match TRBD1. In the germline V gene, CDR1 corresponds to SGHRS and CDR2 to YFSETQ. There are 14 amino acids in the CDR3, from cysteine to phenylalanine inclusive. The CDR3 DNA has 42 bases and is translated from base 1. Compared with germline, V lacks 0 bases and J lacks 6 bases; bases without a gene match: 5.